This paragraph covers one T cell receptor (beta chain) sequence. Its antigen remains unknown. Original handling: ImmunoSEQ sequences covered only the junction and lacked quality scores; filtering therefore differed. The protocol was immunoSEQ multiplex PCR, while the TCRdb copy is restricted to in-frame clones and leaves out a portion. That table furnishes V, J and clone size, whereas the DNA furnished D and trimming. Of more than 2 million clones in the sample, just under 95% were seen once. This sample is drawn from a study of shared clonotypes between healthy human individuals. Naive CD8 cells were CD45RO-negative, positively selected for CCR7, excluding terminally differentiated effector memory CD45RA+ cells. Per the germline V gene, CDR1 is MNHEY and CDR2 is SVGAGI. V was pared by 0 bases and J by 2 bases, with 5 bases of the junction left unmatched. The CDR3 consists of 16 residues. Broader study findings: Larger richness was generally estimated for naive than memory subsets. Tissue TCR repertoires likely differ from these blood-only repertoires.

The sequencing sample was made of naive CD8+ T cells sorted from blood. J is TRBJ2-3 and V is TRBV6-5; 7 positions match TRBD2. This TCR was sampled from a man between 18 and 35 years old in good health. In DNA form, the CDR3 reads TGTGCCAGCAGTTACTCGGGGAGGGAGGTCACAGATACGCAGTATTTT. Translating it yields CASSYSGREVTDTQYF.